The following is a T cell receptor (beta chain) sequence with its context. These data belong to a study of blood T cell repertoires in COVID-19. The CDR3 length is 12 residues. V lost 5 bases, J lost 9 bases, and 6 bases stayed unmatched. Germline values: CDR1 LNHDA, CDR2 SQIVND (reference sequence). Data came from immunoSEQ multiplex PCR; TCRdb stores just in-frame clones and leaves some out. The data contain a few hundred thousand clones, approximately 91% of them singletons. Input material: PBMCs or T cells enriched from blood (not recorded which). The sequence was collected from a human donor in a cohort exposed to, infected with or recovered from COVID-19 (not recorded which). The donor label of this sample is uncertain. This chain uses TRBV19 with TRBJ1-1, with 7 bases matching TRBD1. CDR3 nucleotide sequence: TGTGCCAGTAGTGTCCAGGGGGGACAAGCTTTCTTT. The encoded protein is CASSVQGGQAFF.